Described below is a single T cell receptor beta chain sequence and its context. The data originate from a study of blood T cell repertoires in COVID-19. Whole-study context: Samples of COVID-19 (acute and convalescent) were obtained from the United States, Italy and Spain. The cDNA or gDNA used as material had been derived from T cells, B-cell-depleted T cells, or PBMCs.

Under the authors' procedure: Amplification with reference gene primers provided the estimates of nucleated cell counts. Libraries were prepared by immunoSEQ multiplex PCR; TCRdb keeps only in-frame clonotypes and omits some of them. D and trimming come from the DNA, and the V and J calls and clone size come from that table. The table records 200,000 to 250,000 clones, approximately 90% of them present only once. CDR1 and CDR2 (germline): SGHRS, YFSETQ. CDR3 length equals 18 residues. The V and J ends lost 4 bases and 0 bases respectively, with 22 bases between them. This receptor was taken from a man aged 45-60 years with acute or convalescent COVID-19. The rearrangement uses TRBV5-1 and TRBJ1-1, with D possibly matching TRBD1 (6 bases). Sequencing was done on a sample of peripheral blood. CDR3 DNA: TGCGCCAGCAGCCCCAATGTGGGGGGCGGGGGCCTGAACACTGAAGCTTTCTTT. Translated, it gives CASSPNVGGGGLNTEAFF.